This TCR beta chain was retrieved from a study of CD8 T cells in ankylosing spondylitis. This clonotype has at least ten counts. Antigen: not known. Study-level points and caveats: Disease-linked clones bore a CD8+ phenotype, appearing relatively rarely in peripheral blood. A TCR beta motif of eight or nine highly homologous variants seemed to mark ankylosing spondylitis blood. Significant enrichment of disease-linked clones was reported in matched ankylosing spondylitis synovial fluid.

A quantitative 5'-RACE method, one with molecular barcodes, was used to make TCR beta libraries. TCRdb re-called the 5' RACE reads through MiXCR, storing one row per CDR3 protein. Of about 8,600 distinct CDR3 sequences detected, around 4.2% appear once; the ten largest clones hold about 10%. The receptor was isolated from a female donor with ankylosing spondylitis or in good health (not recorded which). The sequenced material came from blood, either unsorted or a sorted T cell fraction (not recorded which).

The CDR3 here is CASSVAGGGTEAFF. CDR3 coding DNA: TGTGCCAGCAGCGTAGCAGGTGGGGGGACTGAAGCTTTCTTT. This sequence joins TRBV9 and TRBJ1-1; D may be TRBD1 (5 bases). The CDR3 loop spans 14 amino acids. The germline CDR1 and CDR2 sequences are SGDLS and YYNGEE. V gave up 0 bases and J gave up 5 bases, with 11 bases separating them.